This T cell receptor (beta chain) originates from a study of blood T cell repertoires in COVID-19. Adults between roughly 18 and 95 years of age took part from fewer than 30 US areas. CDR3 length: 17 amino acids. Germline CDR1 SGHNT, CDR2 YYREEE (reference sequence). With 0 bases clipped from V and 6 bases from J, the junction kept 10 bases outside the gene matches. Using immunoSEQ multiplex PCR, the repertoire was profiled, and TCRdb retains in-frame clones only, with some absent. The sample includes about 370,000 clones, 80% to 90% of them seen just once. Sequences were obtained from PBMCs or T cells enriched from blood (not recorded which). The chain recombines TRBV5-4 with TRBJ2-1; 9 nucleotides match TRBD2. The sequence derives from a young man who had recovered from COVID-19. The CDR3: CASSLAQPSGASNEQFF. In DNA, the CDR3 is TGTGCCAGCAGCTTGGCCCAACCTAGCGGGGCTTCCAATGAGCAGTTCTTC.